This T cell receptor (beta chain) was retrieved from a study of cytomegalovirus exposure and HLA in healthy donors. Study results and limitations: Cytomegalovirus association was assigned to over 150 TCR beta chains. It was confirmed in vitro that a few of the CMV-associated chains were specific for CMV antigens.

This table comes from immunoSEQ multiplex PCR, and its TCRdb copy is limited to in-frame clones, with some not included. The sample has approximately 240,000 clones, about nine tenths seen once. The CDR3 consists of 15 residues. V was clipped by 8 bases and J by 5 bases, with 22 bases between them. CDR1 and CDR2 (germline): WSHSY, SAAADI. A word on this clone: No antigen is known for it.

The V and J genes are TRBV10-2 and TRBJ2-7; D is uncertain. Sample: PBMCs. This sequence originates from a woman younger than 35 in good health and CMV-seronegative. The DNA of the CDR3 is TGCGCCAGCTTCACCGCTTACGGTTCACGGGACGAGCAGTACTTC. Residues: CASFTAYGSRDEQYF.